The clone carrying this T cell receptor (beta chain) was counted between two and nine times. Its antigen is undetermined. The TCR beta cDNA libraries carried unique molecular identifiers. TCRdb re-analysed the PCR reads in MiXCR, keeping a single row per CDR3 protein. The sample contains 380,000 or so distinct CDR3 sequences, roughly 35% of which appear only once. The sample belongs to a study of post-analysis software for immune sequencing data. Whole-study findings and limits: TRBV5-6, TRBV5-1 and TRBV20-1 were among roughly 5 TRBV segments more frequent in patients than controls. Samples from a shared batch, those prepared together, strongly co-clustered by F measure.

This CDR3 is built from 15 residues. The germline CDR1 and CDR2 sequences are MNHEY and SVGAGI. V was trimmed by 0 bases and J by 2 bases, leaving 9 bases between them. This chain uses TRBV6-5 with TRBJ2-3, with TRBD1 as a possible D gene (5 bases). Sequenced: blood. The clonotype comes from a girl aged 10-17 years with multiple sclerosis. CDR3 residues: CASSYSKGITDTQYF. CDR3 coding DNA: TGTGCCAGCAGTTACTCGAAGGGGATCACAGATACGCAGTATTTT.